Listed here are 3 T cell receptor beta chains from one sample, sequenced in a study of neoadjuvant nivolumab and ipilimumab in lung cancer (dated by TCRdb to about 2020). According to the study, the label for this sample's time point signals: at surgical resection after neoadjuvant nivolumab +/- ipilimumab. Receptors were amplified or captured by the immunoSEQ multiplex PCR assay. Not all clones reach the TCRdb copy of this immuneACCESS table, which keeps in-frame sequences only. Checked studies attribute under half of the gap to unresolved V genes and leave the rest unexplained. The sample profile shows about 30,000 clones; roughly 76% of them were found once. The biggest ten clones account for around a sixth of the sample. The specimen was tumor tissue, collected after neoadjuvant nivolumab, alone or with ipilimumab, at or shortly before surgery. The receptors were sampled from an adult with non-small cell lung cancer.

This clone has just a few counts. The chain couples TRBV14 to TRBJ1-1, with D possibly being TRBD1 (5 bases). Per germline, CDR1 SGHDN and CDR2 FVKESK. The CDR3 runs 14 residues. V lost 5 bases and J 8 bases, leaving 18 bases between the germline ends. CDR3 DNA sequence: TGTGCCAGCAGCAAGGGGCTAGAGACAGCCGAAGCTTTCTTT. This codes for CASSKGLETAEAFF. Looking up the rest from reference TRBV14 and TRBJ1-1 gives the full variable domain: EAGVTQFPSHSVIEKGQTVTLRCDPISGHDNLYWYRRVMGKEIKFLLHFVKESKQDESGMPNNRFLAERTGGTYSTLKVQPAELEDSGVYFCASSKGLETAEAFFGQGTRLTVV.

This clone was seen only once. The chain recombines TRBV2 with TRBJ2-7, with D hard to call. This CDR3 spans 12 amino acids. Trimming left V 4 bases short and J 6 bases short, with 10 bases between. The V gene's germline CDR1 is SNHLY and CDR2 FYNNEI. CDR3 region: CASSGALGEQYF. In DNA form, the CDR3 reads TGTGCCAGCAGTGGAGCGCTGGGCGAGCAGTACTTC.

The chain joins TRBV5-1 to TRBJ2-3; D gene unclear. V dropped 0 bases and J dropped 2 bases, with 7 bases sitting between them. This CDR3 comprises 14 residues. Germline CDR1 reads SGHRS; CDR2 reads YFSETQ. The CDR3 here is CASSLVPDTDTQYF. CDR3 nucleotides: TGCGCCAGCAGCTTGGTTCCAGACACAGATACGCAGTATTTT.